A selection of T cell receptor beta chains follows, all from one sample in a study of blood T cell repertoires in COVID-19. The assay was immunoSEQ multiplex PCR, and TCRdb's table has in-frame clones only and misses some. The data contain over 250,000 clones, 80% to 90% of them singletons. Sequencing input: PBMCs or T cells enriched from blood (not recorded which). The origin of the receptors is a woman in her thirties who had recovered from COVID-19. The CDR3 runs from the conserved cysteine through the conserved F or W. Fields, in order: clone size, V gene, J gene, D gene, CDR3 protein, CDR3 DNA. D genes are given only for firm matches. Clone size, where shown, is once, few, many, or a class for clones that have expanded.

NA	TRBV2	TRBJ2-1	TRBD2	CASSTTSHEQFF	TGTGCCAGCAGCACGACTAGCCATGAGCAGTTCTTC
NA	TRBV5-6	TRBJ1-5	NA	CASSFGGFYNQPQHF	TGTGCCAGCAGCTTCGGGGGGTTCTACAATCAGCCCCAGCATTTT
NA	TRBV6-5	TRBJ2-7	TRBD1	CAASNLPGGYYEQYF	TGTGCCGCCTCAAACCTCCCAGGGGGCTACTACGAGCAGTACTTC
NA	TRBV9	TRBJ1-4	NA	CASSVEQVFRLNEKLFF	TGTGCCAGCAGCGTAGAACAGGTCTTCAGATTAAATGAAAAACTGTTTTTT
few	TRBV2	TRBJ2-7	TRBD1	CASNPPGTGRYEQYF	TGTGCCAGCAATCCCCCCGGGACAGGGCGCTACGAGCAGTACTTC
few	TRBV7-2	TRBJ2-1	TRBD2	CASSPRRLAGAEQFF	TGTGCCAGCAGCCCGAGGCGGCTAGCGGGGGCTGAGCAGTTCTTC
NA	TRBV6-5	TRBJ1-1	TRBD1	CASSYGQVLGTEAFF	TGTGCCAGCAGTTACGGACAGGTGTTGGGCACTGAAGCTTTCTTT
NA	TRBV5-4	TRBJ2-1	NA	CASSSEVNYNEQFF	TGTGCCAGCAGCTCTGAGGTCAACTACAATGAGCAGTTCTTC
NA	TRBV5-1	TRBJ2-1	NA	CASSPPPSTGLPFNEQFF	TGCGCCAGCAGCCCACCCCCCTCGACAGGACTGCCTTTCAATGAGCAGTTCTTC
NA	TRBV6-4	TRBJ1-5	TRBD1	CASSDPIFRGRVPYSNQPQHF	TGTGCCAGCAGTGACCCCATATTCAGGGGGCGCGTGCCATATAGCAATCAGCCCCAGCATTTT
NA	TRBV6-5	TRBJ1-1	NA	CASRQGLNTEAFF	TGTGCCAGCAGACAGGGACTGAACACTGAAGCTTTCTTT
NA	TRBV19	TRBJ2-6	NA	CASSPRTFQANVLTF	TGTGCCAGTAGTCCTAGAACCTTTCAGGCCAACGTCCTGACTTTC
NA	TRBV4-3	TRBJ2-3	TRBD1	CASSRLGFGTGGLDTQYF	TGCGCCAGCAGCCGTCTCGGATTTGGGACAGGGGGCTTAGATACGCAGTATTTT
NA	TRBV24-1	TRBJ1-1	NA	CATSDFLDPGNRNTEAFF	TGTGCCACCAGTGATTTTTTGGACCCCGGGAACAGAAACACTGAAGCTTTCTTT
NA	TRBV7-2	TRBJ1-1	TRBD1	CASSPGRGMNTEAFF	TGTGCCAGCAGCCCGGGCAGGGGGATGAACACTGAAGCTTTCTTT
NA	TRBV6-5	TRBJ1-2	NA	CASRKTDNYGYTF	TGTGCCAGCAGGAAGACAGACAACTATGGCTACACCTTC
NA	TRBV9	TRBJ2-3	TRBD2	CASSKTLAGGNPSTDTQYF	TGTGCCAGCAGCAAGACTCTAGCGGGGGGGAATCCTAGCACAGATACGCAGTATTTT
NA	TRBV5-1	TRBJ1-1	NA	CASSLITGSGTEAFF	TGCGCCAGCAGCCTCATTACGGGCTCGGGGACTGAAGCTTTCTTT
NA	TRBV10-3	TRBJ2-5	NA	CAIKAGNDGETQYF	TGTGCCATCAAGGCAGGGAATGATGGGGAGACCCAGTACTTC
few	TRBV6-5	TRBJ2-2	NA	CASGRGINTGELFF	TGTGCCAGCGGGCGGGGAATTAACACCGGGGAGCTGTTTTTT
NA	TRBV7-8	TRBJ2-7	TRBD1	CASRGQGAGEQYF	TGTGCCTCCAGGGGGCAGGGGGCTGGTGAGCAGTACTTC
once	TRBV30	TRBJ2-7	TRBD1	CAYIGTGASYEQYF	TGTGCCTACATCGGGACAGGGGCCTCCTACGAGCAGTACTTC
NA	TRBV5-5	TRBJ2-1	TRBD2	CASSPGTSGAKDEQFF	TGTGCCAGCAGCCCAGGGACTAGCGGGGCTAAGGATGAGCAGTTCTTC
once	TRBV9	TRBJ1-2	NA	CASSVSGGLGGYTF	TGTGCCAGCAGCGTATCGGGGGGGCTAGGTGGCTACACCTTC
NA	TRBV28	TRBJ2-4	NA	CASSLWGQRITAKNIQYF	TGTGCCAGCAGTTTATGGGGACAAAGAATAACAGCCAAAAACATTCAGTACTTC
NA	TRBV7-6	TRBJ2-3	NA	CASSYITEGTDTQYF	TGTGCCAGCAGCTACATTACCGAGGGCACAGATACGCAGTATTTT
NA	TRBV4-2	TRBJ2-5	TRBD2	CASSHSGGAETQYF	TGTGCCAGCAGCCATTCCGGGGGGGCGGAGACCCAGTACTTC
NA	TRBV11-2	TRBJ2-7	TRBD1	CASSLDGTVTYEQYF	TGTGCCAGCAGCTTAGATGGGACAGTAACCTACGAGCAGTACTTC
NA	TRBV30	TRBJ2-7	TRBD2	CAWSVPRRGGRTYEQYF	TGTGCCTGGAGTGTACCTCGCCGGGGGGGGCGAACCTACGAGCAGTACTTC
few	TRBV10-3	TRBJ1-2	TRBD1	CAISEPNKTGLDNGYTF	TGTGCCATCAGTGAGCCCAATAAGACAGGGCTGGATAATGGCTACACCTTC
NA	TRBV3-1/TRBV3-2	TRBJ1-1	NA	CASSIPGVATEAFF	TGTGCCAGCAGCATACCGGGGGTGGCCACTGAAGCTTTCTTT
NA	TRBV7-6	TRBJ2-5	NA	CASSLAMDSEETQYF	TGTGCCAGCAGCTTAGCAATGGACAGTGAAGAGACCCAGTACTTC
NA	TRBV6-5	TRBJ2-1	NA	CASSPLRSTGKFF	TGTGCCAGCAGTCCCTTGAGGTCGACAGGAAAGTTCTTC
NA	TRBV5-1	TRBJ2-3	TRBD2	CASSLGTSGGEDTQYF	TGCGCCAGCAGCTTGGGGACTAGCGGGGGAGAAGATACGCAGTATTTT
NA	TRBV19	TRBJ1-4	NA	CASEDSPGEKLFF	TGTGCCAGTGAGGACAGTCCTGGGGAAAAACTGTTTTTT
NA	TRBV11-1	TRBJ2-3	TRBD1	CASSLGQGRNTQYF	TGTGCCAGCAGCCTTGGACAGGGCCGGAATACGCAGTATTTT
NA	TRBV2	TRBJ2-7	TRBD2	CASRLGGGYEQYF	TGTGCCAGCAGGTTGGGCGGGGGCTACGAGCAGTACTTC